Following are 19 T cell receptor beta chains from one sample sequenced in a study of blood T cell repertoires in COVID-19 (dated by TCRdb to the early 2020s). The library was generated by the immunoSEQ multiplex PCR assay. TCRdb re-hosts the immuneACCESS table, in-frame sequences only. Its copies lack some clones; in the studies checked, an unresolved V gene accounts for under half of them, and the cause for the rest is not known. Within this sample are about 440,000 clones, with roughly 88% of them counted one time only. 10% to 15% of the sample rests with the top ten. The sequencing sample was made of peripheral blood. The receptors were sampled from a woman in her fifties or sixties with COVID-19, enrolled during active disease.

This sequence joins TRBV7-2 and TRBJ2-3; D is ambiguous. V lost 4 bases and J 1 base, leaving 9 bases between the germline ends. Per the germline V gene, CDR1 is SGHTA and CDR2 is FQGNSA. This CDR3 is 14 amino acids long. The CDR3, as DNA: TGTGCCAGCAGCTCGACTTGGGGCACAGATACGCAGTATTTT. This translates into CASSSTWGTDTQYF.

Only a few counts were recorded for this clone. The chain combines TRBV14 with TRBJ1-6; 7 bases line up with TRBD1. Trimming cost V 4 bases and J 10 bases; bases outside gene matches: 10. Germline V CDR1 and CDR2: SGHDN, FVKESK. CDR3 length equals 15 residues. CDR3 protein: CASSRGTDLFSPLHF. CDR3 bases: TGTGCCAGCAGCCGGGGGACAGATCTATTCTCACCCCTCCACTTT.

The chain joins TRBV7-6 to TRBJ2-3, with D perhaps TRBD2 (6 bases). Trimming took 4 bases from V and 2 from J, leaving 13 bases between them. The CDR3 consists of 15 residues. Germline V gives CDR1 SGHVS, CDR2 FNYEAQ. This chain's CDR3 is CASSSPTRTTDTQYF. The CDR3 DNA reads TGTGCCAGCAGCTCGCCGACTAGAACCACAGATACGCAGTATTTT.

The V call is TRBV19, the J call TRBJ1-2; D is uncertain. Trimming pared 5 bases from V and 1 base from J, leaving 14 bases between. Germline V lookup: CDR1 LNHDA, CDR2 SQIVND (reference sequence). This CDR3 comprises 15 residues. In nucleotides, the CDR3 is TGTGCCAGTAGTGAAGACGGAAGCGTTAACTATGGCTACACCTTC. Translated, it gives CASSEDGSVNYGYTF.

The chain links TRBV3-1 (or the pseudogene TRBV3-2) to TRBJ2-2; 8 positions match TRBD2. CDR3 size: 14 residues. Germline CDR1 is LGHDT and CDR2 is YNNKEL (reference sequence). With V trimmed by 5 bases and J by 8 bases, 7 bases remained unmatched. The CDR3 loop is CASSSWTSRGELFF. CDR3 in DNA: TGTGCCAGCAGCTCGTGGACTAGCAGGGGGGAGCTGTTTTTT.

The chain joins TRBV7-6 to TRBJ2-7, with D maybe TRBD2 (7 bases). This CDR3 is built from 16 residues. V lost 4 bases and J 3 bases, leaving 19 bases between the germline ends. Germline loops: CDR1 SGHVS, CDR2 FNYEAQ. CDR3 nucleotide sequence: TGTGCCAGCAGCTCGAGTGGGGGGGCCCCCTACTACGAGCAGTACTTC. Translated: CASSSSGGAPYYEQYF. Supplemented by reference TRBV7-6 and TRBJ2-7, the full variable domain reads GAGVSQSPRYKVTKRGQDVALRCDPISGHVSLYWYRQALGQGPEFLTYFNYEAQQDKSGLPNDRFSAERPEGSISTLTIQRTEQRDSAMYRCASSSSGGAPYYEQYFGPGTRLTVT.

The chain combines TRBV28 with TRBJ2-1, with 8 bases identical to TRBD1. This CDR3 has 12 residues. The V gene end was trimmed by 7 bases and the J gene end by 7 bases; junction bases not matched to a gene: 3. From germline, CDR1 is MDHEN and CDR2 SYDVKM. The CDR3 DNA is TGTGCCAGCAACGACAGGGGAAATGAGCAGTTCTTC. Translated, it gives CASNDRGNEQFF.

J is TRBJ2-7 and V is TRBV9; 7 bases map to TRBD2. V shed 5 bases, J shed 4 bases, and the junction held 9 bases outside the gene matches. Germline CDR1 SGDLS, CDR2 YYNGEE. The CDR3 spans 14 residues. DNA of the CDR3: TGTGCCAGCAGTTCCCGAGGGCGGGGGTACGAGCAGTACTTC. This gives the protein CASSSRGRGYEQYF.

V and J are TRBV6-2 or TRBV6-3 and TRBJ1-1; D is ambiguous. The germline V gene has CDR1 MNHEY and CDR2 SVGEGT. The CDR3 totals 13 residues. V was cut by 5 bases and J by 3 bases, with 10 bases left in between. CDR3 sequence reads: CASSTGEYTEAFF. The CDR3 bases are TGTGCCAGCAGTACCGGGGAATACACTGAAGCTTTCTTT.

This chain joins TRBV5-5 and TRBJ1-1; tentative D call: TRBD1 (6 bases). Germline V gene lookup returns CDR1 SGHKS and CDR2 YYEKEE (reference sequence). The CDR3 spans 14 residues. V was cut by 4 bases and J by 6 bases, with 16 bases left in between. CDR3 protein: CASSQGFVVPEAFF. Written as DNA, the CDR3 is TGTGCCAGCAGCCAGGGGTTCGTGGTCCCTGAAGCTTTCTTT.

The chain links TRBV11-2 to TRBJ1-1, with D unclear. This CDR3 has 13 residues. Deletions cut 3 bases from V and 1 base from J, with 6 bases between. Germline values: CDR1 SGHAT, CDR2 FQNNGV. This chain's CDR3 is CASSFNRNTEAFF. CDR3 sequence (DNA): TGTGCCAGCAGCTTCAACAGGAACACTGAAGCTTTCTTT.

CDR3 protein: CASSLRGGANEQFF. CDR3 DNA: TGTGCCAGCAGCTTACGGGGGGGGGCGAATGAGCAGTTCTTC. The genes are TRBV11-2 and TRBJ2-1, with TRBD2 matching over 8 bases. Germline V CDR1 and CDR2: SGHAT, FQNNGV. V shed 2 bases, J shed 7 bases, and the junction held 4 bases outside the gene matches. This CDR3 spans 14 amino acids.

The genes are TRBV5-1 and TRBJ1-1, with 7 bases that match TRBD1. Germline CDR1 and CDR2: SGHRS and YFSETQ. The CDR3 runs to 14 residues. V lost 0 bases, J lost 4 bases, and 3 bases stayed unmatched. The CDR3: CASSLAPGGTEAFF. The CDR3 nucleotides are TGCGCCAGCAGCTTGGCCCCAGGGGGCACTGAAGCTTTCTTT.

This clone turned up a few times. The chain is built from TRBV19 and TRBJ1-1, with D possibly matching TRBD1 (5 bases). There are 14 residues in the CDR3. The germline gives CDR1 LNHDA, CDR2 SQIVND (reference sequence). Trimming cost V 5 bases and J 5 bases, with 15 bases left between them. The chain's CDR3 is CASSHLSRGTEAFF. The CDR3 DNA sequence: TGTGCCAGTAGTCATCTTTCCCGGGGGACTGAAGCTTTCTTT.

In its sample, this clone was seen once. This rearrangement joins TRBV19 to TRBJ2-1, with 8 bases matching TRBD1. Germline assignment: CDR1 LNHDA and CDR2 SQIVND (reference sequence). V lost 8 bases and J lost 4; bases outside the gene matches: 1. This CDR3 has 12 residues. The CDR3 DNA reads TGTGCCAGTGGGGACAGGTACAATGAGCAGTTCTTC. Amino acids: CASGDRYNEQFF.

The V and J genes are TRBV19 and TRBJ2-6, with no clear D. Trimming stripped 8 bases from V and 0 bases from J, with 11 bases between. Germline V lookup: CDR1 LNHDA, CDR2 SQIVND (reference sequence). The CDR3 length is 15 residues. The CDR3 protein is CASAPPGSGANVLTF. The CDR3 DNA reads as TGTGCCAGTGCCCCTCCCGGCTCTGGGGCCAACGTCCTGACTTTC.

Concerning this clone itself: The same CDR3 arises from other DNA sequences in this sample as well. The chain links TRBV3-1 (or the pseudogene TRBV3-2) to TRBJ1-1; D not certain. Trimming stripped 4 bases from V and 1 base from J, with 7 bases between. The CDR3 spans 13 residues. The germline gives CDR1 LGHDT, CDR2 YNNKEL (reference sequence). CDR3 nucleotide sequence: TGTGCCAGCAGCCTTACAGAGAACACTGAAGCTTTCTTT. Residues: CASSLTENTEAFF.

The rearrangement uses TRBV15 and TRBJ1-6; perhaps TRBD1 as D (5 bases). This CDR3 has 15 residues. V dropped 5 bases and J dropped 3 bases, with 11 bases sitting between them. Germline lookup yields CDR1 LNHNV and CDR2 YYDKDF (reference sequence). The CDR3 region is CATSGRQRYNSPLHF. The DNA of the CDR3 is TGTGCCACCAGCGGCCGACAGCGCTATAATTCACCCCTCCACTTT.

The chain recombines TRBV6-5 with TRBJ2-5; 7 bases are shared with TRBD1. Germline values: CDR1 MNHEY, CDR2 SVGAGI. V lost 0 bases and J lost 7; bases outside the gene matches: 2. The CDR3 runs to 13 residues. CDR3 loop: CASSYSQGVTQYF. In nucleotides, the CDR3 is TGTGCCAGCAGTTACTCGCAGGGGGTGACCCAGTACTTC.